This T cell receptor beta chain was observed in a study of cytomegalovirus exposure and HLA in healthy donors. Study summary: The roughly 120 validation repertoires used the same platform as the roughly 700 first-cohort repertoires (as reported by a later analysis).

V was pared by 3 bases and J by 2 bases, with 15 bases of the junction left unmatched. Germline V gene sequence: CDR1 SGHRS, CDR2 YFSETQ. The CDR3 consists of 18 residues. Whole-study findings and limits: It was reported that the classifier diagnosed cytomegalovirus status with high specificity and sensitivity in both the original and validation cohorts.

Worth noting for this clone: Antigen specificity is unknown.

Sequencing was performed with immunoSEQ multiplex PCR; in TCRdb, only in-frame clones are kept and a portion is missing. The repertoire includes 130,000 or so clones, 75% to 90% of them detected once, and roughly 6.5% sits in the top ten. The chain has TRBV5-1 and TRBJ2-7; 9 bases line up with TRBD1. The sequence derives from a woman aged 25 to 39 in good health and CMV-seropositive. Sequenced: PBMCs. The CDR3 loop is CASSSQDRGQSITYEQYF. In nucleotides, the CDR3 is TGCGCCAGCAGCTCCCAGGACAGGGGACAATCCATTACCTACGAGCAGTACTTC.